In its sample, the clone carrying this TCR beta chain was seen a few times. Its cognate antigen is unknown. Germline loops: CDR1 SNHLY, CDR2 FYNNEI. The CDR3 runs 15 residues. The V end lost 5 bases, the J end lost 1 base, and 14 bases lay between the germline ends. This specimen belongs to a study of cytomegalovirus exposure and HLA in healthy donors. Overall study results and limits: A later analysis by the authors found several of the most significant clusters apparently linked to common viral pathogens.

PCR primers comprised 60 Vbeta and 13 Jbeta primers. Here immunoSEQ multiplex PCR was the method, and the copy in TCRdb shows in-frame clones only, minus some. The table includes around 110,000 clones, 70% to 80% detected once. This TCR was recovered from a woman aged 18-29 years in good health and CMV-seronegative. Sequenced input: PBMCs. V is TRBV2 and J is TRBJ2-5; D may be TRBD1 (5 bases). The CDR3 DNA reads as TGTGCCAGCAGTTACGACACTGGGGCCCAAGAGACCCAGTACTTC. Its protein product is CASSYDTGAQETQYF.